A single sample is the source of the 26 T cell receptor beta chains below, sequenced in a study of breast tumors, draining lymph nodes, adjacent tissues. One entry per CDR3 protein, called by TCRdb with MiXCR from the multiplex PCR reads. Of 150,000 to 200,000 distinct CDR3 sequences listed, 30% to 35% are singletons. Samples came from axillary lymph nodes draining the breast cancer. Sequenced sample: axillary lymph node tissue. All receptors derive from a female donor with breast cancer. Some clones in this sample may be carry-over from other donors' samples.

A few counts support this clonotype. A much more abundant neighbour one base away suggests this may be a read error. A read error is likely, as this CDR3 ends without the conserved phenylalanine or tryptophan. The CDR3 bases are TGTGCCAGTAGTATACTAGCGGGAGGGGCTTGGGAGACCCAGTACTCC. Translating it yields CASSILAGGAWETQYS. The gene calls are TRBV19 and TRBJ2-5, with 12 bases identical to TRBD2. The length of the CDR3 is 16 residues. Trimming at V came to 2 bases and at J to 5 bases, leaving 6 bases not matched to a gene. CDR1 is LNHDA, CDR2 SQIVND, per germline (reference sequence).

The chain links TRBV7-9 to TRBJ2-3; D is possibly TRBD1 (7 bases). Trimming removed 6 bases at V and 0 bases at J, with 16 bases between. The CDR3 runs to 16 residues. CDR1 and CDR2 (germline): SEHNR, FQNEAQ (reference sequence). CDR3 nucleotides: TGTGCCAGCAGGGAGGGACAGCTAGCTAGCACAGATACGCAGTATTTT. As protein: CASREGQLASTDTQYF.

The chain couples TRBV10-3 to TRBJ2-1; the match to TRBD2 covers 10 bases. CDR1 and CDR2 from the germline V gene are ENHRY and SYGVKD. The CDR3 has 15 residues. V lost 10 bases and J lost 3; bases outside the gene matches: 9. CDR3 sequence: CASRGGLAVYNEQFF. The CDR3 DNA sequence: TGTGCCAGCAGGGGTGGACTAGCGGTCTACAATGAGCAGTTCTTC.

This clonotype was observed at least ten times. The genes are TRBV20-1 and TRBJ2-3; 7 bases fit TRBD1. Trimming took 7 bases from V and 4 from J; bases not matched to a gene: 8. There are 13 residues in the CDR3. The germline V gene encodes CDR1 DFQATT and CDR2 SNEGSKA (reference sequence). Here the CDR3 reads CSVDRDRADTQYF. The CDR3 DNA follows: TGCAGTGTCGACAGGGATAGAGCAGATACGCAGTATTTT.

The chain is built from TRBV2 and TRBJ2-3; D not resolved. V was cut by 6 bases and J by 0 bases, with 7 bases left in between. The CDR3 has 13 amino acids. CDR1 is SNHLY and CDR2 is FYNNEI in the germline V gene. Here the CDR3 DNA reads TGTGCCAGCAGGACCGGGAGCACAGATACGCAGTATTTT. It is translated as CASRTGSTDTQYF.

The table lists this clonotype with many counts. This sequence joins TRBV4-1 and TRBJ1-2; 10 bases agree with TRBD1. From germline, CDR1 is MGHRA and CDR2 YSYEKL. The CDR3 is 14 amino acids. The V segment lost 1 base and the J segment 7 bases; nucleotides outside the gene matches: 3. The CDR3 region is CASSQGQGAAGYTF. The CDR3 coding sequence is TGCGCCAGCAGCCAAGGACAGGGGGCTGCTGGCTACACCTTC.

This clonotype was counted many times. In DNA form, the CDR3 reads TGTGCCAGCAGCCAAGATGGGGCACCTCAAGAGACCCAGTACTTC. This encodes CASSQDGAPQETQYF. The chain joins TRBV4-2 to TRBJ2-5, with D perhaps TRBD1 (5 bases). The CDR3 contains 15 residues. V lost 0 bases to trimming and J lost 2 bases, with 10 bases between them. Germline CDR1 and CDR2: LGHNA and YNFKEQ.

Comments on this clonotype: One junction end does not reproduce the germline sequence, and a read error may be involved. The rearrangement joins TRBV27 to TRBJ2-7, with 9 bases fitting TRBD1. In germline, CDR1 is MNHEY, CDR2 SMNVEV (reference sequence). The CDR3 contains 14 residues. The CDR3 coding sequence is TGTGCCAGCAGGGGGACAGGGCATATCTACGACCAGTACTTC. This sequence encodes CASRGTGHIYDQYF.

The chain links TRBV25-1 to TRBJ1-2; a weak D match, TRBD1 (6 bases). CDR3 length equals 17 residues. Germline loops: CDR1 MGHDK, CDR2 SYGVNS. The V gene lost 4 bases and the J gene lost 2 bases, with 20 bases spanning the gap. CDR3 protein: CASSAREVDRSNYGYTF. In DNA form, the CDR3 reads TGTGCCAGCAGTGCTAGAGAAGTTGACAGGAGCAACTATGGCTACACCTTC.

Points on this clonotype: A read error may be the cause here, since a much bigger clone is one base away. The V call is TRBV27, the J call TRBJ1-6; D gene unclear. The CDR3 loop spans 14 amino acids. Germline CDR1 MNHEY, CDR2 SMNVEV (reference sequence). CDR3 sequence reads: CASANRGYNSPLRF. The CDR3 DNA reads as TGTGCCAGCGCGAACCGGGGTTATAATTCACCCCTCCGCTTT.

The chain combines TRBV7-9 with TRBJ2-3, with 8 bases that match TRBD2. This CDR3 contains 15 residues. V was clipped by 6 bases and J by 11 bases; unmatched bases: 16. Per the germline V gene, CDR1 is SEHNR and CDR2 is FQNEAQ (reference sequence). The CDR3 region has the DNA TGTGCCAGCAGGGATGGACTAGCCGCACACAATGAGCAGTATTTT. It is translated as CASRDGLAAHNEQYF.

This chain links TRBV20-1 with TRBJ2-2; D ambiguous. The CDR3 runs 11 residues. V lost 5 bases and J lost 8, with 9 bases in between. Per germline, CDR1 DFQATT and CDR2 SNEGSKA (reference sequence). CDR3 DNA: TGCAGTGCTTTGCGAGCGGGGGAGCTGTTTTTT. It is translated as CSALRAGELFF.

This clonotype was detected a few times. The chain couples TRBV14 to TRBJ2-4; weak D call: TRBD2 (6 bases). V was trimmed by 1 base and J by 3 bases, leaving 16 bases between them. Germline V lookup: CDR1 SGHDN, CDR2 FVKESK. The CDR3 is made up of 17 amino acids. The CDR3 loop reads CASSQGGIAEVKNIQYF. The CDR3 DNA reads as TGTGCCAGCAGCCAAGGGGGGATAGCGGAGGTCAAAAACATTCAGTACTTC.

For this clonotype: A read error may produce the germline difference seen at one junction end. The genes are TRBV30 and TRBJ2-7; no clear D. Germline CDR1 is GTSNPN and CDR2 is SVGIG (reference sequence). There are 12 residues in the CDR3. In DNA form, the CDR3 reads TGTGCCTGGAGTGTCATTGTCTACGAGCATACCTTC. Amino acid sequence: CAWSVIVYEHTF.

The chain couples TRBV28 to TRBJ1-2, with TRBD1 as a possible D gene (5 bases). The CDR3 covers 11 residues. Germline V lookup: CDR1 MDHEN, CDR2 SYDVKM. Trimming removed 6 bases from V and 7 bases from J, with 9 bases in between. CDR3 amino acids: CASSRRGGYTF. CDR3 DNA: TGTGCCAGCAGCCGAAGGGGTGGCTACACCTTC.

Ten or more counts support this clonotype. The chain has TRBV7-9 and TRBJ1-5, with D hard to call. The CDR3 sequence is 13 residues long. The germline V gene encodes CDR1 SEHNR and CDR2 FQNEAQ (reference sequence). V lost 10 bases to trimming and J lost 0 bases, with 10 bases between them. CDR3 protein: CATQDDSNQPQHF. The CDR3 nucleotides read TGTGCCACTCAAGACGATAGCAATCAGCCCCAGCATTTT.

To note about this clonotype: A read error is possible here, since a much larger clone lies one base away. The J gene is TRBJ2-1, the V gene TRBV27; tentatively, D is TRBD1 or TRBD2 (5 bases each). The germline CDR1 and CDR2 sequences are MNHEY and SMNVEV (reference sequence). The CDR3 spans 14 residues. In DNA, the CDR3 is TGTACCAGCAGCCCGGGACGAACCTACAATGAGCAGTTCTTC. Protein product: CTSSPGRTYNEQFF.

Remarks on this clonotype: One end of the junction does not line up with germline, which may come from a read error. J is TRBJ1-5 and V is TRBV20-1, with 8 bases that match TRBD1. Germline V gene data show CDR1 as DFQATT and CDR2 as SNEGSKA (reference sequence). The CDR3 extends over 16 amino acids. CDR3 nucleotide sequence: TGCAGTGCTCAGAACAGGGGGAGTGGGGCCAATCGGCCCCAGCATTTT. Translated: CSAQNRGSGANRPQHF.

The chain recombines TRBV11-1 with TRBJ1-2; no clear D gene. Germline V gene lookup returns CDR1 SGHAT and CDR2 FQDESV (reference sequence). Trimming cost V 4 bases and J 2 bases, with 26 bases left between them. The CDR3 has 19 amino acids. For the CDR3, the DNA is TGTGCCAGCAGCTCCCTACCCCGGGCCGGCCTCCAGGAGAACTATGGCTACACCTTC. Amino acid sequence: CASSSLPRAGLQENYGYTF.

Sample share makes this clonotype large. This sequence joins TRBV29-1 and TRBJ1-2; D unclear. Germline CDR1 is SQVTM and CDR2 is ANQGSEA. Trimming removed 4 bases from V and 6 bases from J, with 9 bases in between. This CDR3 region has 11 residues. DNA of the CDR3: TGCAGCGTTGTTGGCTTAGATGGCTACACCTTC. This codes for CSVVGLDGYTF.

This clonotype was seen ten or more times. V gene TRBV6-6 combines with J gene TRBJ1-6; D is possibly TRBD1 (5 bases). The V gene lost 5 bases and the J gene lost 9 bases, with 14 bases spanning the gap. Germline CDR1 reads MNHNY; CDR2 reads SVGAGI (reference sequence). This CDR3 has 14 amino acids. The CDR3 nucleotides are TGTGCCAGCAGTGTTATGACAGTGGGTTCACCCCTCCACTTT. It is translated as CASSVMTVGSPLHF.

This clonotype was observed at least ten times. This chain joins TRBV7-6 and TRBJ2-3, with a weak D call TRBD2 (6 bases). V shed 2 bases and J shed 5 bases, with 14 bases lying between them. CDR3 length equals 15 residues. Germline assignment: CDR1 SGHVS and CDR2 FNYEAQ. CDR3 sequence: CASSLFSVGGDTQYF. Here the CDR3 DNA reads TGTGCCAGCAGCTTATTTTCGGTGGGGGGAGATACGCAGTATTTT.

The genes are TRBV15 and TRBJ2-5; 7 bases are a match to TRBD1. V trimming: 5 bases; J trimming: 3 bases; junction bases outside the gene matches: 9. The CDR3 runs to 15 residues. The germline V gene has CDR1 LNHNV and CDR2 YYDKDF (reference sequence). The CDR3 DNA sequence: TGTGCCACCAGCTCGAGAGGGGGCTCCGAAGAGACCCAGTACTTC. Its protein is CATSSRGGSEETQYF.

In the case of this clonotype: A much larger clone differs by one base, so this may be a read error. The rearrangement uses TRBV20-1 and TRBJ2-7; the match to TRBD2 covers 8 bases. Germline V lookup: CDR1 DFQATT, CDR2 SNEGSKA (reference sequence). The V and J ends lost 6 bases and 0 bases, in that order; junction bases with no gene match: 19. The CDR3 loop spans 18 amino acids. The CDR3 here is CSAPSPVIAGPHSYEQYF. The CDR3 nucleotides are TGCAGTGCCCCTTCCCCAGTTATAGCGGGACCCCACTCCTACGAGCAGTACTTC.

This clonotype showed up many times. The gene calls are TRBV20-1 and TRBJ2-5, with TRBD2 matching over 12 bases. Trimming at V came to 4 bases and at J to 5 bases, leaving 11 bases not matched to a gene. CDR3 size: 16 residues. Germline V lookup: CDR1 DFQATT, CDR2 SNEGSKA (reference sequence). CDR3 sequence reads: CSAIGTSGPRRETQYF. The CDR3 coding sequence is TGCAGTGCTATTGGGACTAGCGGGCCCCGGAGGGAGACCCAGTACTTC.

A remark on this clonotype: Since the CDR3 does not end with the conserved phenylalanine or tryptophan, this likely comes from a read error. Because the CDR3's place on the DNA is in doubt, the DNA is left out and the CDR3 is given as listed by TCRdb. This chain connects TRBV19 to TRBJ1-6. Germline lookup yields CDR1 LNHDA and CDR2 SQIVND (reference sequence). The CDR3 extends over 8 residues, inclusive of both ends. CDR3 protein: CATTPHNS.